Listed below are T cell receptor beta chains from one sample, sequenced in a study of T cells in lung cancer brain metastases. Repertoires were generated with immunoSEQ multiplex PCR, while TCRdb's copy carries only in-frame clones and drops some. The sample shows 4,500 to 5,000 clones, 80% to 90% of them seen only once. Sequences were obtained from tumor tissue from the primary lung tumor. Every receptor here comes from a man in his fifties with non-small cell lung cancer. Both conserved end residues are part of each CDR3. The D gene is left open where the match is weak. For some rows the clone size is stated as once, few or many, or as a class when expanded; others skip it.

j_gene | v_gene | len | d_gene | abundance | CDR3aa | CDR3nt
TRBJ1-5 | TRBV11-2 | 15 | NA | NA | CASSLGVAGDQPQHF | TGTGCCAGCAGCCTAGGGGTTGCGGGGGATCAGCCCCAGCATTTT
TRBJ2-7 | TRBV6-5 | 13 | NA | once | CASSYSHGGEQYF | TGTGCCAGCAGTTACTCTCATGGGGGGGAGCAGTACTTC
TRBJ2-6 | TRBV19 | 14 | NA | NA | CASSMASGANVLTF | TGTGCCAGTAGTATGGCTTCTGGGGCCAACGTCCTGACTTTC
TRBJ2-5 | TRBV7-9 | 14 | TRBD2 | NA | CASSARTSGETQYF | TGTGCCAGCAGCGCACGGACTAGCGGGGAGACCCAGTACTTC
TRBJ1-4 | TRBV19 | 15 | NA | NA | CASSTGVGPGEKLFF | TGTGCCAGTAGTACCGGTGTGGGGCCAGGGGAAAAACTGTTTTTT
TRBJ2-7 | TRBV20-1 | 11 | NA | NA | CSARVIYEQYF | TGCAGTGCTAGAGTTATCTACGAGCAGTACTTC
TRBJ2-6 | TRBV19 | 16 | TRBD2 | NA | CVSSQTSPGGANVLTF | TGTGTCAGTAGTCAGACTTCACCGGGGGGGGCCAACGTCTTGACTTTC
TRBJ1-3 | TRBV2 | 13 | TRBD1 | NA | CASMGQALDTIYF | TGTGCCAGCATGGGACAGGCGTTGGACACCATATATTTT
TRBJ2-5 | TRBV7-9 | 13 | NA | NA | CASSFGAQETQYF | TGTGCCAGCAGCTTCGGGGCCCAAGAGACCCAGTACTTC
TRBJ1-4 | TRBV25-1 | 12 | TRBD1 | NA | CASTGTVEKLFF | TGTGCCAGCACCGGGACAGTAGAAAAACTGTTTTTT
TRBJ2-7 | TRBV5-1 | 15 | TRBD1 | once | CASTLTAGGGYEQYF | TGCGCCAGCACGCTTACCGCAGGGGGTGGCTACGAGCAGTACTTC
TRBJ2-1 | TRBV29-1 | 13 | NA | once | CSILSPAYNEQFF | TGCAGCATACTGTCCCCCGCCTACAATGAGCAGTTCTTC
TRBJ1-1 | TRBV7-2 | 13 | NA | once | CASSYTWNYEAFF | TGTGCCAGCAGCTACACTTGGAACTATGAAGCTTTCTTT
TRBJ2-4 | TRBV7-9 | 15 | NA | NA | CASSFLTPSKNIQYF | TGTGCCAGCAGCTTTCTGACACCCTCCAAAAACATTCAGTACTTC
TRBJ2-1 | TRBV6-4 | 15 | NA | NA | CASSELVGAYNEQFF | TGTGCCAGCAGCGAGCTAGTGGGGGCCTACAATGAGCAGTTCTTC
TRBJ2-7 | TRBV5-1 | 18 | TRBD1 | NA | CASSLGGQLQGATYEQYF | TGCGCCAGCAGCTTGGGGGGCCAACTACAGGGGGCCACTTACGAGCAGTACTTT
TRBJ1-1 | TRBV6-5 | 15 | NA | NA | CASSYSIWEGTEAFF | TGTGCCAGCAGTTACTCGATATGGGAGGGCACTGAAGCTTTCTTT
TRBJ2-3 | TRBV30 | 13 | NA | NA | CAWSRQEQDTQYF | TGTGCCTGGAGTCGGCAGGAGCAAGATACGCAGTATTTT
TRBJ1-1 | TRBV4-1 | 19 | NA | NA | CASSQIASGTLGGYTEAFF | TGCGCCAGCAGTCAAATTGCGTCAGGGACTTTGGGTGGGTACACTGAAGCTTTCTTT
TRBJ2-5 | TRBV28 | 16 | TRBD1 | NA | CASSLVVQGEMETQYF | TGTGCCAGCAGTTTAGTAGTACAGGGGGAGATGGAGACCCAGTACTTC
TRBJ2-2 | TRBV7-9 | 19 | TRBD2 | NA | CASTRPGLAGSINTGELFF | TGTGCCAGCACCCGACCGGGACTAGCGGGCTCGATTAACACCGGGGAGCTGTTTTTT
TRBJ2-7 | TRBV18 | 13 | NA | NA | CASSPPRGVEQYF | TGTGCCAGCTCACCTCCCCGGGGTGTCGAGCAGTACTTC
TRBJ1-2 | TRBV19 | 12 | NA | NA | CASSMVGAGYTF | TGTGCCAGTAGTATGGTGGGAGCTGGCTACACCTTC
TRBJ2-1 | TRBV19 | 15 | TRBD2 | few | CASSRTSGDFDEQFF | TGTGCCAGTAGCCGGACTAGCGGGGATTTCGATGAGCAGTTCTTC
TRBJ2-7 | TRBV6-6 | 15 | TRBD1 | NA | CASSWSGTGPYEQYF | TGTGCCAGCAGCTGGTCCGGGACAGGGCCCTACGAGCAGTACTTC
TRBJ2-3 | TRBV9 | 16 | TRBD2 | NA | CASSNVAGSYTDTQYF | TGTGCCAGCAGCAACGTAGCGGGTAGCTACACAGATACGCAGTATTTT
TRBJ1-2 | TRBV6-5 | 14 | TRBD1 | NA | CASSKTGGNYGYTF | TGTGCCAGCAGCAAGACAGGGGGAAACTATGGCTACACCTTC
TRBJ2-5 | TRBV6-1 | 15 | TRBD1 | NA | CASSEGTGPQETQYF | TGTGCCAGCAGTGAAGGGACAGGGCCCCAAGAGACCCAGTACTTC
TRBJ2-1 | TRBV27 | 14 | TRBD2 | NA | CASSLSAGGLEQFF | TGTGCCAGCAGTTTATCAGCGGGAGGGCTTGAGCAGTTCTTC
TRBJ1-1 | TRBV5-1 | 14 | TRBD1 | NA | CASSKGQGNTEAFF | TGCGCCAGCAGCAAAGGACAGGGGAACACTGAAGCTTTCTTT
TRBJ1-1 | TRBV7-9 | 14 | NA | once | CASSSDIPNTEAFF | TGTGCCAGCAGCAGTGACATACCGAACACTGAAGCTTTCTTT
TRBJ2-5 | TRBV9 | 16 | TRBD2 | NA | CASSARTSGFQETQYF | TGTGCCAGCAGCGCTAGGACTAGCGGATTCCAAGAAACCCAGTACTTC
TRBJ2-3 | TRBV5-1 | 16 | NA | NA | CASSLELGAGTDTQYF | TGCGCCAGCAGCTTGGAACTGGGCGCAGGCACAGATACGCAGTATTTT
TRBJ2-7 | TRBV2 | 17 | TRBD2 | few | CASLLGLAGYHSYEQYF | TGTGCCAGCCTCCTGGGACTAGCGGGCTACCACTCCTACGAGCAGTACTTC
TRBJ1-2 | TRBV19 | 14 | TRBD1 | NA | CASSRDSSFYGYTF | TGTGCCAGTAGTAGGGACAGCTCTTTCTATGGCTACACCTTC
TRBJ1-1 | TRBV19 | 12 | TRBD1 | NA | CASSYRGTEAFF | TGTGCCAGTAGTTACAGGGGTACTGAAGCTTTCTTT
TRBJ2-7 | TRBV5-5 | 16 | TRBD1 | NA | CASSPRDRVGGYEQYF | TGTGCCAGCAGCCCCAGGGACAGGGTCGGGGGCTACGAGCAGTACTTC
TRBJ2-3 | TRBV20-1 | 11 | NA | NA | CSAGRTDTQYF | TGCAGTGCTGGCAGAACAGATACGCAGTATTTT
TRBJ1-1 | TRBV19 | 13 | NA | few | CASSISVNTEAFF | TGTGCCAGTAGTATTTCGGTGAACACTGAAGCTTTCTTT
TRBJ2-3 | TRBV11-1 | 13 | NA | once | CASSLDLGDTQYF | TGTGCCAGCAGCTTAGACTTAGGGGATACGCAGTATTTT
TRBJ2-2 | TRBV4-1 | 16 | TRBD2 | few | CASSQASGANTGELFF | TGCGCCAGCAGCCAAGCTAGCGGGGCAAACACCGGGGAGCTGTTTTTT
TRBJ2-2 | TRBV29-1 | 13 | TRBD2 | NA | CSAGTTHTGELFF | TGCAGCGCCGGGACTACCCACACCGGGGAGCTGTTTTTT
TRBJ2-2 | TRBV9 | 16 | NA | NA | CASTPGPSFRTGELFF | TGTGCCAGCACGCCCGGTCCCAGCTTTCGCACCGGGGAGCTGTTTTTT
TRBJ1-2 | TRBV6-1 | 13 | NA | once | CASLTVGREGYTF | TGTGCCAGCTTGACAGTGGGTAGGGAGGGCTACACCTTC
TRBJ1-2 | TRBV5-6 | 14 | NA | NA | CASSLGRRSGGYTF | TGTGCCAGCAGCTTGGGGAGAAGATCGGGGGGCTACACCTTC
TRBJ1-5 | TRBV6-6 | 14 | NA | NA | CASSYPSDNQPQHF | TGTGCCAGCAGTTACCCTTCTGACAATCAGCCCCAGCATTTT
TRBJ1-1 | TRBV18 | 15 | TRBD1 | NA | CASSRPGQGFTEAFF | TGTGCCAGCTCAAGACCGGGACAGGGGTTCACTGAAGCTTTCTTT
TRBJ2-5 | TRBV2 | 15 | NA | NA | CASSTGDIRRETQYF | TGTGCCAGCAGTACCGGAGATATTAGACGAGAGACCCAGTACTTC